Sequencing of this T cell receptor (beta chain) was carried out in a study of blood T cell repertoires in COVID-19. About this clone itself: The sample has other DNA sequences that encode this CDR3 too.

Repertoires were generated with immunoSEQ multiplex PCR, while TCRdb's copy carries only in-frame clones and drops some. Of some 380,000 clones listed, about 89% are singletons. Recruits, aged roughly 18 to 100 years, lived in some 25 US areas. Recovered status applied to Cohort 3 donors who had two consecutive negative PCRs. It also applied to those with clearance or with symptom resolution. The sequence derives from a man in his thirties or forties who had recovered from COVID-19. Sequencing was performed on PBMCs or T cells enriched from blood (not recorded which).

The CDR3 DNA reads TGTGCCAGCAGCGCAGGACAGGGCTATGGCTACACCTTC. This translates into CASSAGQGYGYTF. This chain uses TRBV7-2 with TRBJ1-2; 8 bases line up with TRBD1. V lost 5 bases and J lost 4; bases outside the gene matches: 3. Per germline, CDR1 SGHTA and CDR2 FQGNSA. The CDR3 contains 13 residues. Filled out from reference TRBV7-2 and TRBJ1-2, the complete variable domain reads GAGVSQSPSNKVTEKGKDVELRCDPISGHTALYWYRQSLGQGLEFLIYFQGNSAPDKSGLPSDRFSAERTGGSVSTLTIQRTQQEDSAVYLCASSAGQGYGYTFGSGTRLTVV.